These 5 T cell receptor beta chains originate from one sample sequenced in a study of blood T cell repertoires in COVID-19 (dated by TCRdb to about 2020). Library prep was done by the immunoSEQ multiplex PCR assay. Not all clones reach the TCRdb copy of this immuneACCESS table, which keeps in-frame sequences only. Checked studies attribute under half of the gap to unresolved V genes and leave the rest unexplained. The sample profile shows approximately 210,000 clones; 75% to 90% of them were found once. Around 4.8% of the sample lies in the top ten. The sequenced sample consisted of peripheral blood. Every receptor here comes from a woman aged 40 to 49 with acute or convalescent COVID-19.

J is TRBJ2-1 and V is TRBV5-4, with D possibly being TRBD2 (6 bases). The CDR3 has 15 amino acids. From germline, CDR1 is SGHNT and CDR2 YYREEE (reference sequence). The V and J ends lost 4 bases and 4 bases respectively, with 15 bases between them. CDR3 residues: CASSPRGTNYNEQFF. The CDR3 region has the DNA TGTGCCAGCAGCCCCCGGGGGACCAATTACAATGAGCAGTTCTTC.

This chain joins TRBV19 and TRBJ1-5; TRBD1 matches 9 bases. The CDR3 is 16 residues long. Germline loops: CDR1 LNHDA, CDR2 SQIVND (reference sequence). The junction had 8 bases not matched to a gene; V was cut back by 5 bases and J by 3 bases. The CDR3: CASSPRTGVINQPQHF. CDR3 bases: TGTGCCAGTAGTCCGAGGACAGGGGTTATCAATCAGCCCCAGCATTTT. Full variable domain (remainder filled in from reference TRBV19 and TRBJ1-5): DGGITQSPKYLFRKEGQNVTLSCEQNLNHDAMYWYRQDPGQGLRLIYYSQIVNDFQKGDIAEGYSVSREKKESFPLTVTSAQKNPTAFYLCASSPRTGVINQPQHFGDGTRLSIL.

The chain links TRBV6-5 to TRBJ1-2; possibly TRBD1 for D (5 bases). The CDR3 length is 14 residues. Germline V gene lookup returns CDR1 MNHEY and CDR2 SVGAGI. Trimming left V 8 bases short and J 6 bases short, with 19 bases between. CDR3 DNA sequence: TGTGCCAGCGTTAGGGGACTTAAAAGCAATGGCTACACCTTC. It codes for CASVRGLKSNGYTF.

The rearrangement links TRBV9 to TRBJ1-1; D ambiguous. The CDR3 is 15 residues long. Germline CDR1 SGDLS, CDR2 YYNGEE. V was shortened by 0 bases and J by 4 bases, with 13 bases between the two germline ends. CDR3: CASSVEAERRTEAFF. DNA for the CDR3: TGTGCCAGCAGCGTAGAGGCAGAGAGGCGCACTGAAGCTTTCTTT.

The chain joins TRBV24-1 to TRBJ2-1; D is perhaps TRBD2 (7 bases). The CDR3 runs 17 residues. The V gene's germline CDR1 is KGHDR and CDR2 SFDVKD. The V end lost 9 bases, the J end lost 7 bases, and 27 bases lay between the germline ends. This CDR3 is CATGGWTGARGDNEQFF. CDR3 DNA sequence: TGTGCCACCGGGGGATGGACGGGGGCCCGGGGGGATAATGAGCAGTTCTTC.